A single sample gave rise to the 32 T cell receptor beta chains below, sequenced in a study of blood T cells in healthy people across ages. It was with a sample-barcoded 5' primer and a J-beta primer mix that a second PCR of roughly 6 to 12 cycles was run. Each CDR3 protein is one row after TCRdb ran MiXCR on the 5' RACE reads. The sample records nearly 800,000 distinct CDR3 sequences, approximately 25% being singletons. The same sample was also used in a study of T cells of mothers and their children.

The sequenced material came from blood. These receptors all stem from a boy aged 10-17 years in good health.

This rearrangement joins TRBV29-1 to TRBJ1-2, with D possibly matching TRBD1 (5 bases). The germline gives CDR1 SQVTM, CDR2 ANQGSEA. This CDR3 is built from 14 residues. Trimming cost V 3 bases and J 0 bases, with 11 bases left between them. The CDR3: CSVERGPANYGYTF. The CDR3 DNA sequence: TGCAGCGTTGAGAGGGGACCAGCTAACTATGGCTACACCTTC.

This clonotype was observed a few times. CDR3 loop: CASSYRPQGYHEQYF. Written as DNA, the CDR3 is TGTGCCAGCAGTTACCGTCCACAGGGGTATCACGAGCAGTACTTC. The chain recombines TRBV6-5 with TRBJ2-5, with TRBD1 matching over 7 bases. The assigned J gene may be wrong: the sequence end matches TRBJ2-7 better. This CDR3 is 15 amino acids long. Germline CDR1 is MNHEY and CDR2 is SVGAGI.

The J gene is TRBJ2-3, the V gene TRBV4-2, with 10 bases lining up with TRBD2. Germline CDR1 LGHNA, CDR2 YNFKEQ. V was pared by 0 bases and J by 12 bases, with 12 bases of the junction left unmatched. The CDR3 has 16 amino acids. The CDR3: CASSQDLMASGSPQYF. The CDR3 DNA reads as TGTGCCAGCAGCCAAGACTTGATGGCTAGCGGGAGTCCCCAGTATTTT.

This clonotype was counted a few times. The chain combines TRBV6-2 or TRBV6-3 with TRBJ1-2; D not certain. The CDR3 length is 15 residues. Germline V lookup: CDR1 MNHEY, CDR2 SVGEGT. With 3 bases removed from V and 2 bases from J, the gap between germline ends came to 13 bases. CDR3 DNA: TGTGCCAGCAGTTATTGGCGTGACGAAAACTATGGCTACACCTTC. It specifies CASSYWRDENYGYTF.

This clonotype has a handful of counts. The chain employs TRBV7-9 and TRBJ1-1; no definite D call. V lost 1 base, J lost 4 bases, and 10 bases lay in between. The germline CDR1 and CDR2 sequences are SEHNR and FQNEAQ (reference sequence). This CDR3 region has 14 residues. CDR3 nucleotide sequence: TGTGCCAGCAGCTTAGTCTTGGTATTCACTGAAGCTTTCTTT. Translating gives CASSLVLVFTEAFF.

V and J are TRBV6-1 and TRBJ1-4; the D gene is possibly TRBD1 (5 bases). CDR1 is MNHNS, CDR2 SASEGT, per germline. Trimming took 6 bases from V and 0 from J, leaving 14 bases between them. This CDR3 spans 16 amino acids. CDR3 protein: CASRLTGDATNEKLFF. The CDR3 bases are TGTGCCAGCAGACTAACGGGGGATGCAACTAATGAAAAACTGTTTTTT.

This clonotype was seen once. The rearrangement links TRBV12-3 or TRBV12-4 to TRBJ2-5; D unclear. The J call is in doubt because the DNA end fits TRBJ2-7 better. The CDR3 is 15 amino acids. The chain's CDR3 is CARVAPPAPRGEQYF. The CDR3 DNA sequence: TGTGCCAGGGTCGCGCCCCCAGCACCTCGCGGCGAGCAGTACTTC.

This clonotype was recorded a few times. This chain uses TRBV7-2 with TRBJ1-1; D is unresolved. Germline CDR1 reads SGHTA; CDR2 reads FQGNSA. The CDR3 is made up of 14 amino acids. The germline V and J ends were trimmed by 5 bases and 11 bases, with 21 bases remaining between them. This CDR3 reads CASSLSERPLKAFF. The CDR3 region has the DNA TGTGCCAGCAGCCTATCAGAGCGACCCCTCAAGGCTTTCTTT.

The genes are TRBV28 and TRBJ2-5; D call uncertain. This CDR3 has 13 amino acids. The V gene's germline CDR1 is MDHEN and CDR2 SYDVKM. V was cut by 5 bases and J by 4 bases, with 11 bases left in between. In nucleotides, the CDR3 is TGTGCCAGCAGTCCCCGGCCAGGAGAGACCCAGTACTTC. Translation: CASSPRPGETQYF.

This clonotype showed up just a few times. The chain carries TRBV9 and TRBJ2-1, with D tentatively TRBD1 or TRBD2 (6 bases each). Trimming left V 0 bases short and J 2 bases short, with 12 bases between. CDR1 and CDR2 (germline): SGDLS, YYNGEE. The CDR3 is made up of 16 amino acids. The CDR3 nucleotides read TGTGCCAGCAGCGTAGCTGGGGGGACAACCTACAATGAGCAGTTCTTC. This gives the protein CASSVAGGTTYNEQFF.

This clonotype was seen a few times. The DNA for the CDR3 is TGTGCCAGCAGCCCAAGACAGGGGGCTCTTTTAGCGGCCTCCACAGATACGCAGTATTTT. It translates to CASSPRQGALLAASTDTQYF. J is TRBJ2-3 and V is TRBV7-8; 10 nucleotides line up with TRBD1. Germline V lookup: CDR1 SGHVS, CDR2 FQNEAQ. V was pared by 5 bases and J by 2 bases, with 19 bases of the junction left unmatched. The CDR3 runs 20 residues.

This chain connects TRBV12-3 or TRBV12-4 to TRBJ2-1; 8 bases are a match to TRBD2. The CDR3 consists of 16 residues. J was trimmed by 4 bases and V by 4 bases; bases with no gene match: 9. DNA of the CDR3: TGTGCCAGCAGTTCCCTCGGGGGGGGCCCATACAATGAGCAGTTCTTC. Amino acid sequence: CASSSLGGGPYNEQFF.

The V and J genes are TRBV20-1 and TRBJ2-2, with D unresolved. The CDR3 runs to 14 residues. V was pared by 3 bases and J by 1 base, with 9 bases between. The germline gives CDR1 DFQATT, CDR2 SNEGSKA (reference sequence). The CDR3 nucleotides read TGCAGTGCTAGCTTCCCAGAGAACACCGGGGAGCTGTTTTTT. Residues: CSASFPENTGELFF.

The rearrangement joins TRBV30 to TRBJ2-5; D is uncertain. Germline V CDR1 and CDR2: GTSNPN, SVGIG (reference sequence). This CDR3 has 14 amino acids. V lost 2 bases and J lost 2, with 12 bases in between. The CDR3 nucleotides read TGTGCCTGGAGTCCAGGCAGCGTTCAAGAGACCCAGTACTTC. This codes for CAWSPGSVQETQYF.

The rearrangement uses TRBV5-4 and TRBJ1-1, with no clear D. Per germline, CDR1 SGHNT and CDR2 YYREEE (reference sequence). Deletions cut 6 bases from V and 1 base from J, with 16 bases between. This CDR3 is 15 amino acids long. In DNA form, the CDR3 reads TGTGCCAGCAAGGGTGGAGGGAAAGGGAACACTGAAGCTTTCTTT. Its translation: CASKGGGKGNTEAFF.

The rearrangement links TRBV12-3 or TRBV12-4 to TRBJ1-3; no firm D call. Trimming stripped 6 bases from V and 8 bases from J, with 17 bases between. CDR3 length equals 14 residues. The CDR3 DNA reads TGTGCCAGCAGCAATCTGGGTGTCCTCGACACCATATATTTT. Amino acids: CASSNLGVLDTIYF.

This clonotype was seen only a few times. The rearrangement links TRBV28 to TRBJ2-5, with D perhaps TRBD1 (5 bases). This CDR3 has 14 amino acids. Per germline, CDR1 MDHEN and CDR2 SYDVKM. With 6 bases removed from V and 4 bases from J, the gap between germline ends came to 15 bases. The CDR3 bases are TGTGCCAGCAGAATCTTCACAGGTTTAGAGACCCAGTACTTC. As protein: CASRIFTGLETQYF.

V and J are TRBV6-1 and TRBJ2-1; D is perhaps TRBD1 (5 bases). Looked up from germline, CDR1 is MNHNS and CDR2 is SASEGT. This CDR3 has 15 residues. V gave up 8 bases and J gave up 5 bases, with 19 bases separating them. The CDR3 region has the DNA TGTGCCAGCCACTATACAGGATTAGGCGACAATGAGCAGTTCTTC. Translation gives CASHYTGLGDNEQFF.

This chain links TRBV6-2 or TRBV6-3 with TRBJ2-1; 8 positions agree with TRBD2. V gave up 0 bases and J gave up 9 bases; unmatched junction bases: 4. CDR3 size: 14 residues. Germline CDR1 reads MNHEY; CDR2 reads SVGEGT. The CDR3 loop reads CASSYSMTSAEQFF. The CDR3 DNA reads as TGTGCCAGCAGTTACTCGATGACTAGCGCTGAGCAGTTCTTC.

The genes are TRBV6-5 and TRBJ1-1; D gene uncertain. CDR3 length equals 17 residues. V was trimmed by 0 bases and J by 1 base, leaving 15 bases between them. Germline V gene lookup returns CDR1 MNHEY and CDR2 SVGAGI. For the CDR3, the DNA is TGTGCCAGCAGTTACTCTGGACGGAGGAAGGAGAACACTGAAGCTTTCTTT. Protein product: CASSYSGRRKENTEAFF.

This clonotype has only a few counts. CDR3 nucleotide sequence: TGTGCCAGCAGCCGTCGGGGCCAGCGCAATATTTATGGCTACACCTTC. Protein sequence: CASSRRGQRNIYGYTF. This rearrangement joins TRBV7-2 to TRBJ1-2; a possible D gene is TRBD1 (5 bases). V lost 5 bases to trimming and J lost 5 bases, with 21 bases between them. The CDR3 runs 16 residues. The germline V gene encodes CDR1 SGHTA and CDR2 FQGNSA. Complete variable domain (other parts from reference TRBV7-2 and TRBJ1-2): GAGVSQSPSNKVTEKGKDVELRCDPISGHTALYWYRQSLGQGLEFLIYFQGNSAPDKSGLPSDRFSAERTGGSVSTLTIQRTQQEDSAVYLCASSRRGQRNIYGYTFGSGTRLTVV.

This chain connects TRBV28 to TRBJ1-6; D is undetermined. The CDR3 loop spans 15 amino acids. V lost 3 bases, J lost 4 bases, and 10 bases lay in between. Germline loops: CDR1 MDHEN, CDR2 SYDVKM. For the CDR3, the DNA is TGTGCCAGCAGTTTTGTCGGCAAATATAATTCACCCCTCCACTTT. Encoded protein: CASSFVGKYNSPLHF.

In this sample, this clonotype turned up a few times. The chain combines TRBV12-3 or TRBV12-4 with TRBJ2-3; D possibly corresponds to TRBD2 (5 bases). Trimming shortened V by 0 bases and J by 6 bases, and 10 bases separated the two germline ends. The CDR3 extends over 14 amino acids. The CDR3 loop reads CASSLAARGDTQYF. The CDR3 nucleotides are TGTGCCAGCAGTTTAGCAGCCCGCGGGGATACGCAGTATTTT.

This chain uses TRBV5-1 with TRBJ2-1, with 7 bases fitting TRBD2. The CDR3 length is 15 residues. Looked up from germline, CDR1 is SGHRS and CDR2 is YFSETQ. V gave up 2 bases and J gave up 4 bases; unmatched junction bases: 6. In DNA form, the CDR3 reads TGCGCCAGCAGCTTCAACCTAGCGGTTTACAATGAGCAGTTCTTC. It translates to CASSFNLAVYNEQFF.

The table lists this clonotype with a few counts. The rearrangement uses TRBV4-3 and TRBJ1-1; D is unclear. The CDR3 contains 16 residues. Germline V gives CDR1 LGHNA, CDR2 YSLEER. V was pared by 0 bases and J by 0 bases, with 11 bases between. The CDR3 DNA reads as TGCGCCAGCAGCCAAGATCGAGAGGTCATGAACACTGAAGCTTTCTTT. Translating gives CASSQDREVMNTEAFF.

This clonotype was counted only a few times. This chain links TRBV6-6 with TRBJ2-3; no reliable D call. Per the germline V gene, CDR1 is MNHNY and CDR2 is SVGAGI (reference sequence). V was clipped by 7 bases and J by 2 bases, with 13 bases between them. The CDR3 length is 14 residues. This CDR3 reads CASTPGQITDTQYF. Here the CDR3 DNA reads TGTGCCAGCACCCCGGGTCAGATCACAGATACGCAGTATTTT.

V usage is TRBV4-3 and J usage is TRBJ2-1; 8 bases align to TRBD2. This CDR3 has 16 residues. In germline, CDR1 is LGHNA, CDR2 YSLEER. V lost 4 bases to trimming and J lost 8 bases; unmatched junction nucleotides: 13. CDR3 sequence: CASSPHGLAPTDEQFF. The CDR3 DNA follows: TGCGCCAGCAGCCCCCACGGACTAGCCCCCACAGATGAGCAGTTCTTC.

The rearrangement uses TRBV28 and TRBJ2-5; TRBD1 is a possible D gene (5 bases). The CDR3 extends over 14 amino acids. The germline gives CDR1 MDHEN, CDR2 SYDVKM. V lost 1 base to trimming and J lost 5 bases, with 11 bases between them. CDR3 loop: CASSLLQASETQYF. CDR3 nucleotide sequence: TGTGCCAGCAGTTTATTACAGGCCTCGGAGACCCAGTACTTC.

This clonotype has more than one count but fewer than ten. Sequence at one end of the junction differs from germline and may be a read error. V and J are TRBV2 and TRBJ2-1; 8 nucleotides align to TRBD2. CDR1 and CDR2 (germline): SNHLY, FYNNEI. The CDR3 spans 14 residues. The CDR3 bases are TGCGCCAGCAGTGTCGGGAGGGATCCGAATGAGCAGTTCTTC. It yields the protein CASSVGRDPNEQFF.

This clonotype appeared a few times. CDR3 in DNA: TGTGCCAGCAGCTTAGGACAGGGTAGCGCAGATACGCAGTATTTT. Protein product: CASSLGQGSADTQYF. V usage is TRBV7-2 and J usage is TRBJ2-3, with TRBD1 identical over 7 bases. Germline V lookup: CDR1 SGHTA, CDR2 FQGNSA. The length of the CDR3 is 15 residues. Trimming removed 1 base from V and 4 bases from J; junction bases left unmatched: 5.

CDR3 in amino acids: CASSFEYSYNEQFF. In DNA form, the CDR3 reads TGTGCCAGCAGCTTCGAATACTCCTACAATGAGCAGTTCTTC. This chain connects TRBV7-2 to TRBJ2-1; unclear D gene. Trimming took off 3 bases at V and 0 bases at J, with 6 bases between the two ends. CDR1 and CDR2 (germline): SGHTA, FQGNSA. The CDR3 sequence is 14 residues long.

This clonotype was counted only a few times. This sequence joins TRBV20-1 and TRBJ1-5; a weak D match, TRBD1 (6 bases). V lost 1 base, J lost 2 bases, and 9 bases lay in between. This CDR3 is 14 amino acids long. CDR1 and CDR2 from the germline V gene are DFQATT and SNEGSKA (reference sequence). In DNA form, the CDR3 reads TGCAGTGCTAGAGTGGGACAAGGCAATCAGCCCCAGCATTTT. It encodes CSARVGQGNQPQHF.